Listed below are T cell receptor beta chains from one sample, sequenced in a study of blood T cell repertoires in COVID-19. Assay used: immunoSEQ multiplex PCR; TCRdb lists only in-frame clones, some missing. Of about 210,000 clones listed, around four fifths are singletons. Sequencing was performed on PBMCs or T cells enriched from blood (not recorded which). The receptors derive from a man aged 35-49 years who had recovered from COVID-19. Both conserved end residues are part of each CDR3. A D gene is named only where the DNA matches it firmly. Clone size appears in some rows only: once, few, many, or a class for an expanded clone.

TRBD1 TRBJ2-7 TRBV5-1 NA CASSLGWRQGGHEQYF TGCGCCAGCAGCTTAGGTTGGAGACAGGGGGGCCACGAGCAGTACTTC
NA TRBJ1-2 TRBV10-3 NA CAISELGWGGLAGYTF TGTGCCATCAGTGAGCTGGGATGGGGTGGGCTAGCGGGCTACACCTTC
TRBD1 TRBJ1-2 TRBV28 NA CASKPQTGYGYTF TGTGCCAGCAAACCCCAGACAGGGTATGGCTACACCTTC
NA TRBJ1-4 TRBV12-1 NA CASSFASGQGIVDEKLFF TGTGCCAGCAGCTTTGCCTCGGGACAGGGGATCGTGGATGAAAAACTGTTTTTT
TRBD2 TRBJ2-7 TRBV9 few CASSVGLLLAGGKGEQYF TGTGCCAGCAGCGTAGGCCTCTTACTAGCGGGAGGAAAGGGAGAGCAGTACTTC
TRBD1 TRBJ1-6 TRBV10-3 NA CAISGEAGGPYNSPLHF TGTGCCATCAGTGGAGAGGCAGGGGGCCCCTATAATTCACCCCTCCACTTT
TRBD1 TRBJ1-1 TRBV5-6 NA CASSSGQGAFENTEAFF TGTGCCAGCAGCTCGGGACAGGGTGCTTTCGAGAACACTGAAGCTTTCTTT
NA TRBJ1-2 TRBV6-5 NA CASSFGSWDGYTF TGTGCCAGCAGCTTCGGGTCATGGGATGGCTACACCTTC
NA TRBJ2-1 TRBV24-1 NA CATSDPQGQVNEQFF TGTGCCACCAGTGATCCCCAGGGGCAAGTGAATGAGCAGTTCTTC
TRBD1 TRBJ1-3 TRBV18 NA CASSPFEGQGSSGNTIYF TGTGCCAGCTCACCATTTGAAGGACAGGGGAGCTCTGGAAACACCATATATTTT
NA TRBJ1-6 TRBV18 NA CASSPPTGVGNSPLHF TGTGCCAGCTCACCACCCACCGGGGTCGGCAATTCACCCCTCCACTTT
NA TRBJ1-6 TRBV5-1 NA CASSLRQGKDSPLHF TGCGCCAGCAGCTTGAGGCAGGGGAAAGATTCACCCCTCCACTTT
NA TRBJ2-3 TRBV20-1 once CSASLGLLLDTQYF TGCAGTGCTAGTTTGGGACTCTTATTAGATACGCAGTATTTT
TRBD1 TRBJ1-2 TRBV19 NA CASGRTGYGYTF TGTGCCAGTGGTAGGACAGGCTATGGCTACACCTTC
TRBD2 TRBJ2-7 TRBV5-1 NA CASSPGGLGYEQYF TGCGCCAGCAGCCCGGGGGGTCTTGGCTACGAGCAGTACTTC
NA TRBJ2-3 TRBV7-9 NA CASSPGEDTQYF TGTGCCAGCAGCCCTGGGGAGGATACGCAGTATTTT
TRBD2 TRBJ2-7 TRBV6-1 NA CASSSGTSVAYEQYF TGTGCCAGCAGCTCCGGGACTAGTGTAGCCTACGAGCAGTACTTC
TRBD1 TRBJ1-2 TRBV5-1 few CASSLDRTGAGYTF TGCGCCAGCAGCTTGGACCGGACAGGGGCTGGCTACACCTTC
TRBD1 TRBJ2-1 TRBV19 NA CASSMTGVSLSYNEQFF TGTGCCAGTAGTATGACAGGGGTCTCCCTTTCCTACAATGAGCAGTTCTTC
TRBD1 TRBJ2-5 TRBV7-9 NA CASSLSGQNQETQYF TGTGCCAGCAGCTTATCGGGACAGAACCAAGAGACCCAGTACTTC
NA TRBJ2-3 TRBV12-3/TRBV12-4 NA CASSLLSPPSQYF TGTGCCAGCAGCCTCCTTAGTCCCCCGAGCCAGTATTTT
NA TRBJ2-2 TRBV5-4 NA CASSPGVYTGELFF TGTGCCAGCAGCCCGGGGGTTTATACCGGGGAGCTGTTTTTT
TRBD1 TRBJ2-1 TRBV5-1 NA CASRTGARSGPPLGQYNEQFF TGCGCCAGCCGTACAGGGGCTAGATCTGGGCCGCCCTTGGGGCAATACAATGAGCAGTTCTTC
TRBD1 TRBJ1-5 TRBV30 NA CAWSADRGITQPQHF TGTGCCTGGAGTGCAGACAGGGGGATTACCCAGCCCCAGCATTTT
NA TRBJ1-1 TRBV12-3/TRBV12-4 NA CAIATGGTEAFF TGTGCCATCGCAACCGGGGGGACAGAAGCTTTCTTT
NA TRBJ1-2 TRBV2 NA CASRGQLYGYTF TGTGCCAGCAGGGGACAACTTTATGGCTACACCTTC
TRBD1 TRBJ2-7 TRBV27 NA CASSPGTGFSYEQYF TGTGCCAGCAGCCCCGGGACAGGGTTTTCCTACGAGCAGTACTTC
TRBD1 TRBJ2-7 TRBV5-6 NA CASSFWVGQGIYEQYF TGTGCCAGCAGCTTTTGGGTGGGACAGGGAATTTACGAGCAGTACTTC
TRBD1 TRBJ2-3 TRBV5-1 NA CASSTGQGTDTQYF TGCGCCAGCAGCACAGGACAGGGCACAGATACGCAGTATTTT
NA TRBJ2-6 TRBV6-1 medium-sized CASSEDGSGANVLTF TGTGCCAGCAGTGAAGACGGCTCTGGGGCCAACGTCCTGACTTTC
NA TRBJ2-1 TRBV4-1 NA CASSQGGSGSGRYNEQFF TGCGCCAGCAGCCAAGGTGGTTCGGGAAGTGGACGCTACAATGAGCAGTTCTTC
NA TRBJ2-1 TRBV21-1 NA CASSLGLAGGSDEQFF TGTGCCAGCAGCTTGGGACTAGCGGGAGGGTCGGATGAGCAGTTCTTC
NA TRBJ1-2 TRBV5-8 few CASSLGWDSTDF TGTGCCAGCAGCTTGGGTTGGGACTCCACAGATTTC
NA TRBJ2-1 TRBV9 NA CASSVSGNSYNEQFF TGTGCCAGCAGCGTGTCGGGAAACTCCTACAATGAGCAGTTCTTC
TRBD1 TRBJ2-7 TRBV27 few CASGLGQGYEQYF TGTGCCAGCGGACTGGGACAGGGTTACGAGCAGTACTTC
NA TRBJ2-7 TRBV11-2 NA CASSSLSSYEQYF TGTGCCAGCAGCTCCCTAAGCTCCTACGAGCAGTACTTC
TRBD1 TRBJ1-1 TRBV11-2 NA CASSPIQGRRTEAFF TGTGCCAGCAGCCCGATACAGGGGAGGCGCACTGAAGCTTTCTTT
TRBD1 TRBJ1-1 TRBV28 NA CASSLYRGRSGAFF TGTGCCAGCAGTTTATACAGGGGGCGCTCGGGAGCTTTCTTT
TRBD1 TRBJ2-2 TRBV7-3 NA CASSSRGTGELFF TGTGCCAGCAGCTCCAGGGGGACCGGGGAGCTGTTTTTT
NA TRBJ1-1 TRBV2 few CASSERRGLGGEAFF TGTGCCAGCAGTGAAAGGCGAGGACTCGGAGGCGAAGCTTTCTTT
NA TRBJ1-5 TRBV7-2 NA CASSLRAPGGAQPQHF TGTGCCAGCAGCCTCCGGGCCCCGGGAGGTGCTCAGCCCCAGCATTTT
TRBD2 TRBJ2-3 TRBV13 NA CASSPGLADTDTQYF TGTGCCAGCAGCCCGGGACTAGCAGACACAGATACGCAGTATTTT
NA TRBJ1-6 TRBV6-1 NA CASSEKGNSPLHF TGTGCCAGCAGTGAAAAGGGGAATTCACCCCTCCACTTT
NA TRBJ1-4 TRBV19 NA CASSIERKLFF TGTGCCAGTAGTATAGAGAGAAAACTGTTTTTT